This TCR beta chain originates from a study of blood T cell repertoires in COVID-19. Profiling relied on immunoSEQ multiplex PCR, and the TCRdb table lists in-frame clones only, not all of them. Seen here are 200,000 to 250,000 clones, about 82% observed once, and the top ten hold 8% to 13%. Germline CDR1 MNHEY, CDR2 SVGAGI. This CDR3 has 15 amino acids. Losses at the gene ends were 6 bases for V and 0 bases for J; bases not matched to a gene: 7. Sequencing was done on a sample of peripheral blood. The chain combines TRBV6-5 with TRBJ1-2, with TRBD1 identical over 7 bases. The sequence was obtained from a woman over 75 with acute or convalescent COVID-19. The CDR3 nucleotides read TGTGCCAGCAGAACTTGGGACAGTGCTAACTATGGCTACACCTTC. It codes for CASRTWDSANYGYTF.